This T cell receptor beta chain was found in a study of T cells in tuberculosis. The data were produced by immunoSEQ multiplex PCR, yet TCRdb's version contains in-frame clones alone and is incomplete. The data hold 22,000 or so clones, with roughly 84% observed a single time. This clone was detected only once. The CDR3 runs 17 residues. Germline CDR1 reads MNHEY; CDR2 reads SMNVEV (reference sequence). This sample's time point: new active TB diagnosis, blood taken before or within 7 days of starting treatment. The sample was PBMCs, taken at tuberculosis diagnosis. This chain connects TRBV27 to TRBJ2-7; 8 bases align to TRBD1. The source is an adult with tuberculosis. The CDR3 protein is CVTRMFGTGALSYEQYF. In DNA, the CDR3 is TGTGTCACGCGAATGTTCGGGACAGGTGCCCTCTCCTACGAGCAGTACTTC.